Listed here is a single TCR beta chain. The antigen remains unidentified. The sample belongs to a study of Tregs in tolerant kidney transplant recipients. Notes on the study in general: Findings come from small patient numbers and require larger validation. Tolerant patients' donor-specific Tregs expanded beyond overall Tregs, suggesting antigen-driven growth.

The nonmyeloablative bone marrow transplants came from related graft donors, with transient mixed chimerism. Thawed PBMCs were FACS-sorted into unstimulated CD4+CD25+CD127- regulatory T cells, CD4+CD25- non-regulatory cells, CD4 and CD8 cells. The protocol was immunoSEQ multiplex PCR, while the TCRdb copy is restricted to in-frame clones and leaves out a portion. The sample holds 20,000 to 25,000 clones, about 84% seen once. The V gene lost 4 bases and the J gene lost 2 bases, with 15 bases spanning the gap. The CDR3 has 15 residues. Germline V gives CDR1 SGHAT, CDR2 FQNNGV. The chain recombines TRBV11-2 with TRBJ2-7; tentative D call: TRBD2 (6 bases). The sequencing used CD8+ T cells from blood (PBMCs), collected 6 months after the transplant. The receptor's source is a human patient who received a combined kidney and bone marrow transplant. Some of the T cells might come from the graft donor. DNA of the CDR3: TGTGCCAGCAGCTCCCTCGGGAGAGATCCCTACGAGCAGTACTTC. It specifies CASSSLGRDPYEQYF.